A single sample is the source of the 24 T cell receptor beta chains below, sequenced in a study of shared clonotypes between healthy human individuals. The assay was immunoSEQ multiplex PCR, and TCRdb's table has in-frame clones only and misses some. The data contain about 330,000 clones, about 74% of them singletons. Sequencing was done on a sample of memory CD4+ T cells sorted from blood. Noted subset: CD45RA-negative fraction. These receptors were collected from a man under 40 in good health.

This clone appeared a few times. Other DNA sequences of this sample code for an identical CDR3. The CDR3 nucleotides read TGTGCCAGCTCACCGTCACAGGGACCAGATACGCAGTATTTT. It translates to CASSPSQGPDTQYF. J is TRBJ2-3 and V is TRBV18, with a possible D match to TRBD1 (6 bases). Trimming took off 3 bases at V and 4 bases at J, with 11 bases between the two ends. The CDR3 is 14 residues long. The germline CDR1 and CDR2 sequences are KGHSH and LQKENI.

This clone has just a few counts. This chain joins TRBV5-1 and TRBJ1-1; no firm D call. Trimming pared 0 bases from V and 2 bases from J, leaving 5 bases between. There are 13 residues in the CDR3. The germline V gene has CDR1 SGHRS and CDR2 YFSETQ. This CDR3 is CASSLDHNTEAFF. Written as DNA, the CDR3 is TGCGCCAGCAGCTTGGATCATAACACTGAAGCTTTCTTT.

V is TRBV11-1 and J is TRBJ1-1; 8 positions match TRBD1. V dropped 5 bases and J dropped 0; count of bases not matched to a gene: 8. Looked up from germline, CDR1 is SGHAT and CDR2 is FQDESV (reference sequence). The CDR3 runs to 16 residues. DNA of the CDR3: TGTGCCAGCAGCCCCAGCTCAGGGGGCTTGAACACTGAAGCTTTCTTT. It codes for CASSPSSGGLNTEAFF.

This chain uses TRBV19 with TRBJ1-4; a possible D gene is TRBD1 (5 bases). The V and J ends lost 8 bases and 7 bases respectively, with 20 bases between them. The CDR3 covers 15 residues. Germline loops: CDR1 LNHDA, CDR2 SQIVND (reference sequence). CDR3 region: CASSSTEPGSEKLFF. CDR3 nucleotide sequence: TGTGCCAGTTCCTCGACAGAGCCGGGAAGTGAAAAACTGTTTTTT.

The J gene is TRBJ2-1, the V gene TRBV7-9; D is ambiguous. The V end was cut by 3 bases, the J end by 5 bases, with 8 bases between. CDR3 length: 13 residues. Germline assignment: CDR1 SEHNR and CDR2 FQNEAQ (reference sequence). CDR3 sequence reads: CASSFLRDNEQFF. The CDR3 DNA follows: TGTGCCAGCAGCTTCCTCCGGGACAATGAGCAGTTCTTC.

In the case of this clone: A much more abundant neighbour one base away suggests this may be a read error. The chain couples TRBV6-5 to TRBJ1-2; D possibly corresponds to TRBD1 (6 bases). The germline V gene encodes CDR1 MNHEY and CDR2 SVGAGI. This CDR3 region has 13 residues. Between the trimmed V and J ends, which lost 6 bases and 2 bases, there was a span of 10 bases. CDR3 residues: CASSQDRNYGYTF. CDR3 in DNA: TGTGCCAGCAGCCAAGACAGGAACTATGGCTACACCTTC.

This chain uses TRBV5-1 with TRBJ2-5, with D unclear. V was trimmed by 3 bases and J by 2 bases, leaving 17 bases between them. Per germline, CDR1 SGHRS and CDR2 YFSETQ. The CDR3 loop spans 16 amino acids. The CDR3 is CASSWSPTRTQETQYF. CDR3 DNA sequence: TGCGCCAGCAGCTGGAGCCCCACGAGAACTCAAGAGACCCAGTACTTC.

The CDR3, as DNA: TGCGCCAGCACCCCTGTCGGGGGGCCTCAAGAGACCCAGTACTTC. Translated: CASTPVGGPQETQYF. V and J are TRBV5-1 and TRBJ2-5; D perhaps matches TRBD2 (7 bases). Deletions cut 6 bases from V and 2 bases from J, with 17 bases between. Germline CDR1 is SGHRS and CDR2 is YFSETQ. The CDR3 is 15 residues long.

The chain is built from TRBV19 and TRBJ1-2, with no clear D. Looked up from germline, CDR1 is LNHDA and CDR2 is SQIVND (reference sequence). V lost 4 bases, J lost 4 bases, and 13 bases lay in between. This CDR3 region has 14 residues. The CDR3 sequence: CASSTSTGSYGYTF. The CDR3 DNA is TGTGCCAGTAGTACCTCGACCGGTAGCTATGGCTACACCTTC.

This clone was seen a single time. The genes are TRBV7-2 and TRBJ2-1; the D gene is possibly TRBD2 (5 bases). Germline lookup yields CDR1 SGHTA and CDR2 FQGNSA. This CDR3 contains 14 residues. V was trimmed by 1 base and J by 6 bases, leaving 10 bases between them. The CDR3 region is CASSLVAAVNEQFF. The DNA for the CDR3 is TGTGCCAGCAGCTTAGTAGCAGCGGTCAATGAGCAGTTCTTC.

Notes on this clone: Distinct nucleotide sequences in the sample also encode this CDR3. J is TRBJ1-5 and V is TRBV2; 9 bases line up with TRBD1. The CDR3 totals 14 residues. The germline gives CDR1 SNHLY, CDR2 FYNNEI. V lost 5 bases and J lost 4; bases outside the gene matches: 3. CDR3 coding DNA: TGTGCCAGCAGTTTGGACAGGGGTAATCAGCCCCAGCATTTT. Amino acid sequence: CASSLDRGNQPQHF.

The chain is built from TRBV5-1 and TRBJ2-1; 11 bases line up with TRBD2. V gave up 5 bases and J gave up 2 bases; unmatched junction bases: 3. The CDR3 has 15 amino acids. Looked up from germline, CDR1 is SGHRS and CDR2 is YFSETQ. The CDR3 DNA reads TGCGCCAGCAGGGCTAGCGGGAGGACCTACAATGAGCAGTTCTTC. Its protein is CASRASGRTYNEQFF.

The CDR3 region has the DNA TGTGCCAGCAGCGCGAGACTAGCAGGGGAAAGACAAGAGACCCAGTACTTC. Translated: CASSARLAGERQETQYF. V usage is TRBV5-4 and J usage is TRBJ2-5; perhaps TRBD2 as D (7 bases). The length of the CDR3 is 17 residues. The V gene lost 4 bases and the J gene lost 2 bases, with 21 bases spanning the gap. Germline values: CDR1 SGHNT, CDR2 YYREEE (reference sequence).

The rearrangement joins TRBV29-1 to TRBJ1-3; D is undetermined. Germline V gene sequence: CDR1 SQVTM, CDR2 ANQGSEA. Trimming shortened V by 2 bases and J by 4 bases, and 9 bases separated the two germline ends. This CDR3 spans 13 amino acids. The CDR3: CSVESPAGNTIYF. The CDR3, as DNA: TGCAGCGTTGAATCTCCTGCGGGAAACACCATATATTTT.

The chain carries TRBV29-1 and TRBJ2-1, with D possibly being TRBD2 (5 bases). This CDR3 is 14 amino acids long. In germline, CDR1 is SQVTM, CDR2 ANQGSEA. V shed 2 bases and J shed 5 bases, with 13 bases lying between them. The CDR3 here is CSVERQLGDNEQFF. In nucleotides, the CDR3 is TGCAGCGTTGAACGTCAACTCGGGGACAATGAGCAGTTCTTC.

The chain is built from TRBV11-3 and TRBJ1-1; no reliable D call. The V gene's germline CDR1 is SGHNT and CDR2 YENEEA. The CDR3 is 10 amino acids. The V end lost 5 bases, the J end lost 8 bases, and 6 bases lay between the germline ends. CDR3 coding DNA: TGTGCCAGCAGCGGAGGAGAAGCTTTCTTT. It translates to CASSGGEAFF.

The V call is TRBV19, the J call TRBJ2-3, with D maybe TRBD1 (5 bases). CDR1 LNHDA and CDR2 SQIVND come from the germline V gene (reference sequence). CDR3 length equals 14 residues. Trimming took off 1 base at V and 4 bases at J, with 9 bases between the two ends. For the CDR3, the DNA is TGTGCCAGTAGTATAGTTCAGGGCGCAGATACGCAGTATTTT. This sequence encodes CASSIVQGADTQYF.

The chain links TRBV5-4 to TRBJ1-1, with 9 positions matching TRBD1. Germline loops: CDR1 SGHNT, CDR2 YYREEE (reference sequence). The CDR3 is 14 amino acids. With V trimmed by 4 bases and J by 2 bases, 3 bases remained unmatched. The CDR3 DNA sequence: TGTGCCAGCAGCAGACAGGGGGTAAACACTGAAGCTTTCTTT. Amino acids: CASSRQGVNTEAFF.

The genes are TRBV19 and TRBJ1-3; 8 bases agree with TRBD1. This CDR3 contains 16 residues. After removal of 5 bases from V and 1 base from J, the junction contained 7 bases not matched to a gene. Germline V gene lookup returns CDR1 LNHDA and CDR2 SQIVND (reference sequence). The CDR3 DNA is TGTGCCAGTAGTCCGGACAGGGTATTATCTGGAAACACCATATATTTT. Translation: CASSPDRVLSGNTIYF.

The genes are TRBV7-9 and TRBJ1-2; a weak D match, TRBD1 (5 bases). The length of the CDR3 is 14 residues. Trimming pared 5 bases from V and 10 bases from J, leaving 20 bases between. Germline loops: CDR1 SEHNR, CDR2 FQNEAQ (reference sequence). The CDR3 nucleotides read TGTGCCAGCAGCGCCGACAGCCCCAGTAGCCTCTACACCTTC. As protein: CASSADSPSSLYTF.

The rearrangement joins TRBV5-4 to TRBJ2-1; 13 bases fit TRBD2. There are 18 residues in the CDR3. Germline lookup yields CDR1 SGHNT and CDR2 YYREEE (reference sequence). V shed 4 bases and J 0 bases; nucleotides not matched to a gene: 7. The CDR3 coding sequence is TGTGCCAGCAGCCGGACTAGCGGGAGCACGAGCTCCTACAATGAGCAGTTCTTC. This encodes CASSRTSGSTSSYNEQFF.

In nucleotides, the CDR3 is TGTGCCAGCAGCTTAGACGGTAGGGTTTTCGAGACCCAGTACTTC. This codes for CASSLDGRVFETQYF. The V gene is TRBV7-2, the J gene TRBJ2-5, with no clear D. Germline V lookup: CDR1 SGHTA, CDR2 FQGNSA. The CDR3 covers 15 residues. The germline V and J ends were trimmed by 1 base and 5 bases, with 14 bases remaining between them.

The chain is built from TRBV7-9 and TRBJ1-1; D remains unclear. Trimming removed 6 bases at V and 6 bases at J, with 8 bases between. The CDR3 consists of 11 residues. The V gene's germline CDR1 is SEHNR and CDR2 FQNEAQ (reference sequence). CDR3 bases: TGTGCCAGCAGGTTCCACGCTGAAGCTTTCTTT. This sequence encodes CASRFHAEAFF.

The chain combines TRBV14 with TRBJ2-3; 9 nucleotides match TRBD2. The CDR3 runs to 19 residues. The J segment lost 1 base and the V segment lost 1 base, leaving 12 bases of the junction unmatched. Per germline, CDR1 SGHDN and CDR2 FVKESK. The CDR3 reads CASSQVSSGKGYGTDTQYF. The CDR3 nucleotides read TGTGCCAGCAGCCAAGTCTCTAGCGGGAAGGGGTATGGCACAGATACGCAGTATTTT.